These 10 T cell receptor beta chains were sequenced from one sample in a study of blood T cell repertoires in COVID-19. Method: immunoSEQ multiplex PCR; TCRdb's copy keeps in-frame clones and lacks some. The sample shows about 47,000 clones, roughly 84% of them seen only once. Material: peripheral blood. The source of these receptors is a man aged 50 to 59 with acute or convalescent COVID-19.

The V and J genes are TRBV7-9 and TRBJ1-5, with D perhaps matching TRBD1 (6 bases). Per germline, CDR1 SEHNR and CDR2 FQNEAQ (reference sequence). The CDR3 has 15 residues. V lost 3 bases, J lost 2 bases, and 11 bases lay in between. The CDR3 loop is CASSLAAGGNQPQHF. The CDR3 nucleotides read TGTGCCAGCAGCTTGGCGGCAGGGGGCAATCAGCCCCAGCATTTT.

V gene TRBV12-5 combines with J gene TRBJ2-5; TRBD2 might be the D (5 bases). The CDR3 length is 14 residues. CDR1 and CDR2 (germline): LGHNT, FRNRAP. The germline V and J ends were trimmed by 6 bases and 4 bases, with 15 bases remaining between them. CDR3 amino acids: CASGQSGIRETQYF. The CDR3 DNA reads TGTGCTAGTGGACAATCCGGGATCCGAGAGACCCAGTACTTC.

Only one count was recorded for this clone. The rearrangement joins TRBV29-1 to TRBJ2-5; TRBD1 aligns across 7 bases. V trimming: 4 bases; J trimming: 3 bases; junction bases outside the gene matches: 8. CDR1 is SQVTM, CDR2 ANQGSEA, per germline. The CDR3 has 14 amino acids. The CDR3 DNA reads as TGCAGCGTTGGAGGGGGACAGCGCAAAGAGACCCAGTACTTC. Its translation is CSVGGGQRKETQYF.

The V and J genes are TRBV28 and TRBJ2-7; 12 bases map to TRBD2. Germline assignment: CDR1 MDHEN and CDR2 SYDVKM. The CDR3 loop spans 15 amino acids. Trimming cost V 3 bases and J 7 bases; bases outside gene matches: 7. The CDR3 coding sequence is TGTGCCAGCAGTTTTGGACTAGCGGGATTGGGTGAGCAGTACTTC. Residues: CASSFGLAGLGEQYF.

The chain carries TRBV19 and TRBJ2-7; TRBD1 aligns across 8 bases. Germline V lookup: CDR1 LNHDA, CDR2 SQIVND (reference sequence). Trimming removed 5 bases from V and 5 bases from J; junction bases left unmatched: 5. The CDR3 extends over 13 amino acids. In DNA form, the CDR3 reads TGTGCCAGTAGTGAGGGACAGGCCCACGAGCAGTACTTC. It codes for CASSEGQAHEQYF.

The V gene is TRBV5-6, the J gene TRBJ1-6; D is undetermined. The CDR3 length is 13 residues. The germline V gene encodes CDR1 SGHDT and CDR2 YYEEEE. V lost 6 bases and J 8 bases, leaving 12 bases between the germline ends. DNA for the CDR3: TGTGCCAGCACCGTGGGAGCTGATTCACCCCTCCACTTT. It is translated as CASTVGADSPLHF.

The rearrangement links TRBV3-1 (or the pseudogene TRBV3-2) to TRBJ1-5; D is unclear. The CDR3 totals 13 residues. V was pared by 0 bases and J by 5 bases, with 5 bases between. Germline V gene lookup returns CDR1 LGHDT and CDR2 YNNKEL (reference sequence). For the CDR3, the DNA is TGTGCCAGCAGCCAAGATCGGGATCAGCCCCAGCATTTT. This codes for CASSQDRDQPQHF.

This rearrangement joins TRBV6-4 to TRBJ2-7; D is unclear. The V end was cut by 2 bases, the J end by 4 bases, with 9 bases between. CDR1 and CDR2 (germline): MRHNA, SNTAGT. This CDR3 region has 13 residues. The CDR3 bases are TGTGCCAGCAGTGACCCCAAGCCTTACGAGCAGTACTTC. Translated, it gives CASSDPKPYEQYF.

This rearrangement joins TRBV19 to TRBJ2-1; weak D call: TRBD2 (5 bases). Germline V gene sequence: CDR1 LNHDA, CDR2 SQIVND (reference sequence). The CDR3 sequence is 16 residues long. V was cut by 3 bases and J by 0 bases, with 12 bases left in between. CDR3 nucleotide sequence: TGTGCCAGTAGTATCGGAGGCAGGAGCTCCTACAATGAGCAGTTCTTC. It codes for CASSIGGRSSYNEQFF.

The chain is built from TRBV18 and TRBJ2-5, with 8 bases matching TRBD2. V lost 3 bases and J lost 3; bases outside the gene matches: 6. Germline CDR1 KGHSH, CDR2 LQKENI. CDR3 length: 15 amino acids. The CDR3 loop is CASSPNSGEEETQYF. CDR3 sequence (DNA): TGTGCCAGCTCACCGAATAGCGGGGAAGAAGAGACCCAGTACTTC.